This T cell receptor (beta chain) was retrieved from a study of brain T cells in children with intractable seizures. General study points: Clones missing pre-surgery may reflect undersampling of that blood sample. Viral specificity was inferred only from CDR3 similarity; HCMV serostatus was unknown.

A remark on this clone: As yet, its antigen is unknown.

CDR1 SGHRS and CDR2 YFSETQ come from the germline V gene. The CDR3 loop spans 15 amino acids. V shed 0 bases and J 5 bases; nucleotides not matched to a gene: 6. Only cases whose brain tissue showed the highest T cell transcript signatures were sequenced. At least one anti-epileptic drug was given before surgery. Sequencing used immunoSEQ multiplex PCR; TCRdb keeps in-frame clones, though not all of them. The profile shows about 64,000 clones, around 96% of them singletons. The sequence derives from a boy under three years old with focal cortical dysplasia and intractable seizures. The sample here was peripheral blood, taken at surgery. This chain connects TRBV5-1 to TRBJ2-5; 8 bases are shared with TRBD2. In DNA form, the CDR3 reads TGCGCCAGCAGCTTGGTAGCGGGGACTGGTGAGACCCAGTACTTC. Translation: CASSLVAGTGETQYF.